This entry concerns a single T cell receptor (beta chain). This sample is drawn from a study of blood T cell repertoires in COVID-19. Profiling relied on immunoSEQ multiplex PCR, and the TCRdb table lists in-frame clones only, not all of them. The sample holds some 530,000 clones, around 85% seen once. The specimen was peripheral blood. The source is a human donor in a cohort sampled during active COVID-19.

CDR3 loop: CASRRSLGGVLGNTEAFF. In nucleotides, the CDR3 is TGTGCCAGTAGGAGGAGCCTGGGAGGGGTGTTGGGGAACACTGAAGCTTTCTTT. This chain uses TRBV19 with TRBJ1-1, with D possibly being TRBD1 (5 bases). Germline V gene data show CDR1 as LNHDA and CDR2 as SQIVND (reference sequence). CDR3 size: 18 residues. The germline V and J ends were trimmed by 6 bases and 1 base, with 24 bases remaining between them. Using reference TRBV19 and TRBJ1-1 for the parts outside the CDR3, the full variable domain is DGGITQSPKYLFRKEGQNVTLSCEQNLNHDAMYWYRQDPGQGLRLIYYSQIVNDFQKGDIAEGYSVSREKKESFPLTVTSAQKNPTAFYLCASRRSLGGVLGNTEAFFGQGTRLTVV.